This entry concerns a single TCR beta chain. This entry is derived from a study of T cells of healthy individuals. V gave up 1 base and J gave up 2 bases, with 7 bases separating them. The CDR3 totals 13 residues. Germline V gene sequence: CDR1 DFQATT, CDR2 SNEGSKA (reference sequence). Using its own MiXCR run on the 5' RACE reads, TCRdb lists one record per CDR3 protein. The data contain around 63,000 distinct CDR3 sequences, under 20% of them seen just once; the ten biggest clones take up approximately 4.8%. The TCR originated in a human donor in good health. The chain carries TRBV20-1 and TRBJ2-3; D is unclear. The CDR3 region is CSARALLTDTQYF. The DNA for the CDR3 is TGCAGTGCTAGAGCTCTACTCACAGATACGCAGTATTTT.